A single TCR beta chain is shown here with its context. This clonotype was counted many times. Its recognized antigen is unknown. No much larger clone is present one base from it, and per-base qualities are unavailable. CDR1 SGHVS and CDR2 FQNEAQ were looked up in the germline V gene. The cysteine opens and the phenylalanine closes a CDR3 of 14 amino acids. The DNA shown is the 42-base CDR3, in frame from base 1. V has 10 bases trimmed and J has 0 bases trimmed; junction bases matching no gene number 9. The TCR beta CDR3 regions were amplified from RNA transcripts. For the first round of RT-PCR on the TCR CDR3, the HTBI primer set was used together with the Qiagen OneStep RT-PCR kit. A second multiplex PCR round built the libraries, followed by size selection and purification. The libraries were sequenced on an Illumina HiSeq2000 using paired-end 100 bp reads. Concerning the study's data processing: SOAPnuke was used to process the raw data, with reads discarded if the reads contained adapters or uncalled bases, had a mean Phred below 15, or lacked an exact constant-primer or identifier match. COPE v1.2.5 was used to merge the high-quality paired reads, and each unique nucleotide sequence was defined as a clonotype. MiTCR v1.1 was used to align the clonotypes against IMGT TRBV, TRBD and TRBJ reference segments. Only V-J combinations with frequency above 0.0001, covering roughly 99% of repertoires, were analysed. A TCS score was defined as the ratio of F50 (clonal expansion) to E x V (chaos), with BLOSUM62-based TCRdist applied between CDR3 peptides within each V-J. Welch's t-statistics and random forest reduced around 520 V-J features to some 14, which were used in a naive Bayes classifier (R e1071). The similarity between thyroid and blood repertoires was quantified using the Morisita-Horn index. Starting from the raw public reads, TCRdb applied fastp trimming at Q25, assembled clones with MiXCR and retained in-frame beta chains. Duplicate CDR3 protein sequences are folded into a single record with the most common DNA and genes. The V and J calls and clone size are TCRdb's, not the authors'. This sample is represented by a few hundred thousand distinct CDR3 sequences; over 45% of them were singletons. Roughly 45% of the sample rests with the top ten.

The data stem from a study of T cells in Graves' hyperthyroidism and ophthalmopathy (dated by TCRdb to the late 2010s). About the investigation overall: A discovery cohort of 95 to 100 patients, roughly 45 with Graves' ophthalmopathy and 57 with stable Graves' hyperthyroidism, was used to find distinguishing TCR V-J signatures. The 100 or so discovery patients were randomly split 7:3 into training and test sets. Prospective prediction of ophthalmopathy was tested in an independent validation cohort consisting of 18 hyperthyroidism patients and approximately 16 patients who later progressed to ophthalmopathy. The study also compared thyroid tissue and blood T-cell repertoires from a handful of Graves' hyperthyroidism patients. Following sampling, methimazole starting at 30 mg daily was given to hyperthyroidism patients, and high-dose intravenous methylprednisolone was given to ophthalmopathy patients. The paper reports TCR Vbeta CDR3 sequencing of approximately 140 peripheral blood samples: fewer than 50 ophthalmopathy, under 85 hyperthyroidism and about 17 progressor patients. On the study overall, not on this receptor specifically: A 13 V-J signature model separated ophthalmopathy from stable hyperthyroidism, with approximately 87% sensitivity and 81% to 82% specificity in cross-validation and 80%/75% in testing. Blood samples also contained most of the expanded thyroid clonotypes (frequency above 0.001), which suggests that blood repertoires may reflect thyroid immune responses. In validation, the model predicted progression to ophthalmopathy a median of 6.5 months before onset, with roughly 70% sensitivity and 72.22% specificity. Sample size was not statistically predetermined, and investigators were not blinded to group allocation.

Patients with uncontrolled infections, other autoimmune diseases, pregnancy or lactation were excluded. Clinical symptoms, serum thyroxine and TRAb, thyroid ultrasound, and orbital computed tomography formed the basis for the diagnoses. Trizol reagent was used to extract total RNA, and RNA quality was then checked on an Agilent 2100 Bioanalyzer. Sequencing used peripheral blood or thyroid tissue (not recorded which). This receptor was identified in an adult woman with Graves' disease, either hyperthyroidism or ophthalmopathy (not recorded which). The rearrangement joined TRBV7-8 to TRBJ2-7; TRBD1 agrees with 7 junctional bases. The DNA reads as follows: TGTGCCACCAGGAGACAGGGAATCTCCTACGAGCAGTACTTC. It is translated as CATRRQGISYEQYF.